Listed here are 9 T cell receptor beta chains from one sample, sequenced in a study of blood T cell repertoires in COVID-19. TCRdb's table, derived via immunoSEQ multiplex PCR, lists solely in-frame clones and lacks some. The sample gives about 240,000 clones, about 80% of which show up once; 3% to 3.5% is in the top ten. Input material: peripheral blood. The receptors stem from an elderly woman with acute or convalescent COVID-19.

The genes are TRBV3-1 (or the pseudogene TRBV3-2) and TRBJ1-6; 7 nucleotides agree with TRBD1. The CDR3 extends over 14 amino acids. With V trimmed by 4 bases and J by 8 bases, 5 bases remained unmatched. Per germline, CDR1 LGHDT and CDR2 YNNKEL (reference sequence). The CDR3 here is CASSPDRQHSPLHF. The CDR3 DNA sequence: TGTGCCAGCAGCCCGGACAGGCAACATTCACCCCTCCACTTT.

The rearrangement joins TRBV11-3 to TRBJ2-1; TRBD2 matches 15 bases. The V segment lost 5 bases and the J segment 12 bases; nucleotides outside the gene matches: 8. The CDR3 is 15 amino acids. Germline loops: CDR1 SGHNT, CDR2 YENEEA. CDR3 DNA sequence: TGTGCCAGCAGCCAGGGACTAGCGGGAGGTCGTTGGCAGTTCTTC. Translated, it gives CASSQGLAGGRWQFF.

The chain links TRBV5-1 to TRBJ2-7; D is perhaps TRBD1 (6 bases). The CDR3 covers 14 residues. V was shortened by 2 bases and J by 3 bases, with 12 bases between the two germline ends. Per germline, CDR1 SGHRS and CDR2 YFSETQ. The CDR3 loop is CASSFGRGVYEQYF. The DNA for the CDR3 is TGCGCCAGCAGCTTCGGCAGGGGAGTCTACGAGCAGTACTTC.

The rearrangement links TRBV6-2 or TRBV6-3 to TRBJ2-2; 8 nucleotides align to TRBD1. CDR3 length: 14 amino acids. The junction had 3 bases not matched to a gene; V was cut back by 5 bases and J by 4 bases. The germline CDR1 and CDR2 sequences are MNHEY and SVGEGT. The CDR3 sequence: CASSHGQGTGELFF. For the CDR3, the DNA is TGTGCCAGCAGTCACGGACAGGGCACCGGGGAGCTGTTTTTT.

The chain has TRBV15 and TRBJ1-6, with D unclear. The germline CDR1 and CDR2 sequences are LNHNV and YYDKDF (reference sequence). Between the trimmed V and J ends, which lost 9 bases and 1 base, there was a span of 13 bases. The CDR3 sequence is 15 residues long. The CDR3 DNA is TGTGCCACTTCCAGCAGGCGTTCCTATAATTCACCCCTCCACTTT. It translates to CATSSRRSYNSPLHF.

V is TRBV5-8 and J is TRBJ2-5; the D gene is possibly TRBD1 (5 bases). V was shortened by 3 bases and J by 0 bases, with 9 bases between the two germline ends. The CDR3 runs to 14 residues. Looked up from germline, CDR1 is SGHTS and CDR2 is YDEGEE. The CDR3 is CASSSTENQETQYF. The CDR3 region has the DNA TGTGCCAGCAGCTCGACAGAAAACCAAGAGACCCAGTACTTC.

The rearrangement links TRBV29-1 to TRBJ2-2; tentative D call: TRBD1 (5 bases). Trimming stripped 5 bases from V and 1 base from J, with 8 bases between. The CDR3 has 13 amino acids. Germline CDR1 SQVTM, CDR2 ANQGSEA. CDR3 in amino acids: CSVSGQNTGELFF. CDR3 DNA: TGCAGCGTTTCCGGACAGAACACCGGGGAGCTGTTTTTT.

The J gene is TRBJ2-3, the V gene TRBV7-3; weak D call: TRBD1 (6 bases). CDR3 length: 16 amino acids. Deletions cut 1 base from V and 6 bases from J, with 17 bases between. Germline V gene lookup returns CDR1 SGHTA and CDR2 FQGTGA. CDR3 amino acids: CASSLIGGLSADTQYF. In DNA form, the CDR3 reads TGTGCCAGCAGCTTAATTGGGGGCCTCTCGGCGGATACGCAGTATTTT.

The rearrangement uses TRBV27 and TRBJ2-1; 8 bases align to TRBD1. The CDR3 runs to 15 residues. V gave up 7 bases and J gave up 4 bases; unmatched junction bases: 9. CDR1 is MNHEY and CDR2 is SMNVEV in the germline V gene (reference sequence). Here the CDR3 DNA reads TGTGCCAGCACCGCGACAGGGGAAGGATACAATGAGCAGTTCTTC. It specifies CASTATGEGYNEQFF.